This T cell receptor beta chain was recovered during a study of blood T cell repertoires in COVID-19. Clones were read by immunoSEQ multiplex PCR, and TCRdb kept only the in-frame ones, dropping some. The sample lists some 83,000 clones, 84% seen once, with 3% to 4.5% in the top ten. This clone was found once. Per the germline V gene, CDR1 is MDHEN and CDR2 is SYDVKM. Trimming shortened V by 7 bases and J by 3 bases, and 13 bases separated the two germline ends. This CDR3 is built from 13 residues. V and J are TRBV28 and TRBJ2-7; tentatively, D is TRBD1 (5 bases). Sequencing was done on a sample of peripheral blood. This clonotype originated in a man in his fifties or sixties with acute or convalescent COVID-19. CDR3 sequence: CASTQQERYEQYF. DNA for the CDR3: TGTGCCAGCACCCAACAGGAACGCTACGAGCAGTACTTC.